Listed below are T cell receptor beta chains from one sample, sequenced in a study of T cells in Graves' hyperthyroidism and ophthalmopathy. One entry per CDR3 protein, called by TCRdb with MiXCR from the multiplex PCR reads. The top ten clones hold roughly 49% of a sample with about 200,000 distinct CDR3 sequences, less than 20% of them seen once. The sample taken for sequencing was blood. These receptors were collected from a woman between 45 and 60 years old with Graves' hyperthyroidism. Both conserved end residues are part of each CDR3.

TRBJ2-3 TRBV6-1 CASSSRGGSPTDTQYF
TRBJ1-5 TRBV4-1 CASSQEGTGIQPQHF
TRBJ1-1 TRBV19 CASSIATDTEAFF
TRBJ2-5 TRBV24-1 CATSEQKRGTQYF
TRBJ2-5 TRBV18 CASSPRVVAQETQYF
TRBJ1-1 TRBV12-3/TRBV12-4 CASSLGLMGTEAFF
TRBJ1-1 TRBV11-3 CASSKDQGRRAFF
TRBJ2-7 TRBV7-9 CASSSHEWTRDRVYEQYF
TRBJ2-7 TRBV11-2 CASSPSFEQYF
TRBJ1-1 TRBV29-1 CSVQKGARTEAFF
TRBJ1-1 TRBV5-4 CASSLGGKGGDTEAFF
TRBJ1-2 TRBV6-5 CASSYQGNYGYTF
TRBJ2-5 TRBV5-1 CASGLRQGVQETQYF
TRBJ2-2 TRBV12-3/TRBV12-4 CASRSGELFF
TRBJ1-1 TRBV27 CASSRHTGNTEAFF
TRBJ2-7 TRBV20-1 CSARTSGHNSYEQYF
NA TRBV12-3/TRBV12-4 CASSFRTTRGQGTQFF
TRBJ1-4 TRBV11-3 CASSPNLGEKLFF
TRBJ2-1 TRBV29-1 CSVEIGTLGNEQFF
TRBJ2-4 TRBV7-2 CASSLGQGVIAKNIQYF
TRBJ2-3 TRBV5-1 CASRPGTSGRTDTQYF
TRBJ2-5 TRBV7-2 CASSSLALETQYF
TRBJ2-5 TRBV10-3 CAITQRVGETQYF
TRBJ2-7 TRBV20-1 CSARRPASYEQYF
TRBJ2-3 TRBV2 CASSFSTSGRADTDTQYF
TRBJ2-7 TRBV28 CASSPPDGYEQYF
TRBJ1-4 TRBV7-9 CASNKGDTRNEKLFF
TRBJ1-4 TRBV3-1 CASSLHRDRDEKLFF
TRBJ1-3 TRBV20-1 CSATGANGNTIYF
TRBJ2-3 TRBV25-1 CASSLAENSTDTQYF
TRBJ1-2 TRBV14 CASSLFDNNYGYTF
TRBJ2-1 TRBV7-8 CASSTLRWRESSYNEQFF
TRBJ2-3 TRBV20-1 CSLSPSGPSTDTQYF
TRBJ1-1 TRBV29-1 CSVDGGGTEAFF
TRBJ2-3 TRBV12-3/TRBV12-4 CASSLGGADTQYF
TRBJ1-2 TRBV2 CASRATNGYTF
TRBJ1-1 TRBV7-3 CASSSTGQGALGNTEAFF
TRBJ1-6 TRBV28 CASSWGQGYNSPLHF
TRBJ2-1 TRBV24-1 CATSEPGQHYNEQFF
TRBJ2-7 TRBV6-1 CASSSGQVQNEQYF
TRBJ2-1 TRBV18 CASSPASGSVREQFF
TRBJ2-1 TRBV15 CATSRDGTLRDEQFF
TRBJ1-2 TRBV27 CASRPGREFHGYTF
TRBJ2-1 TRBV20-1 CSGREVPYNEQFF
TRBJ1-2 TRBV6-1 CASSESSSGYTF
TRBJ1-2 TRBV12-3/TRBV12-4 CASSFHGWEGRYYGYTF
TRBJ1-5 TRBV2 CASRFGTATNQPQHF
TRBJ2-1 TRBV30 CARKGGRELNEQFF
TRBJ2-7 TRBV11-3 CASSLRADYEQYF
TRBJ1-1 TRBV18 CASSPGQGNTEAFF
TRBJ1-1 TRBV6-1 CASSEEGGGRTEAFF
TRBJ2-7 TRBV9 CASSQATGVTYEQYF